This TCR beta chain was retrieved from a study of cytomegalovirus exposure and HLA in healthy donors. The overall study: Caucasian-associated ancestry cluster membership applied to approximately 81% of several hundred genotyped donors. Study results and caveats: In a later analysis, specific HLA alleles were associated with some 16,000 TCR beta sequences at a 0.05 false discovery rate. Relative to the roughly 700-donor mean, N-insertions were reportedly fewer in an Asian-associated ancestry cluster in a later analysis.

PCR involved 60 Vbeta and 13 Jbeta primers. Authors' methods: A later analysis counted around 80 million unique TCR beta chains, some 11 million shared. Sequencing was performed with immunoSEQ multiplex PCR; in TCRdb, only in-frame clones are kept and a portion is missing. That table is the source of V, J and clone size, and D and trimming were worked out from the DNA. Seen here are 80,000 to 95,000 clones, roughly 81% observed once, and the top ten hold 5.5% to 6.5%. Concerning this clone: Its antigen is unknown.

Input material: PBMCs. The sequence derives from a woman younger than 30 in good health and CMV-seropositive.

CDR3 sequence: CASSLSVVTGEAFF. CDR3 bases: TGTGCCAGCAGTTTAAGCGTGGTGACGGGAGAAGCTTTCTTT. The chain uses TRBV27 and TRBJ1-1; unclear D gene. V was trimmed by 2 bases and J by 8 bases, leaving 15 bases between them. Germline CDR1 and CDR2: MNHEY and SMNVEV (reference sequence). CDR3 length: 14 amino acids.